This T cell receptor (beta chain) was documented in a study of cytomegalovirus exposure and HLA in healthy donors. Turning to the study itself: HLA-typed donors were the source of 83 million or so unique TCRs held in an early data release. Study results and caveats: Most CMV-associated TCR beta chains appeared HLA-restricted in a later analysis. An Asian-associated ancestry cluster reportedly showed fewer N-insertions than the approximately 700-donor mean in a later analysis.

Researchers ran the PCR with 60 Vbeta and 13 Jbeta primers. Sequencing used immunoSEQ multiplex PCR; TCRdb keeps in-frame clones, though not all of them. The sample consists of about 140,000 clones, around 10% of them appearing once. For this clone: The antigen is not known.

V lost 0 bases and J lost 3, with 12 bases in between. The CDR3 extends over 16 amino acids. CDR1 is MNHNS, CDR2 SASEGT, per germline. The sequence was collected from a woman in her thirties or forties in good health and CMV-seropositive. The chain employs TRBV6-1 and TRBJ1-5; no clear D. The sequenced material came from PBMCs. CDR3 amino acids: CASSEAHSQINQPQHF. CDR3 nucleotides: TGTGCCAGCAGTGAAGCCCACAGCCAGATCAATCAGCCCCAGCATTTT.